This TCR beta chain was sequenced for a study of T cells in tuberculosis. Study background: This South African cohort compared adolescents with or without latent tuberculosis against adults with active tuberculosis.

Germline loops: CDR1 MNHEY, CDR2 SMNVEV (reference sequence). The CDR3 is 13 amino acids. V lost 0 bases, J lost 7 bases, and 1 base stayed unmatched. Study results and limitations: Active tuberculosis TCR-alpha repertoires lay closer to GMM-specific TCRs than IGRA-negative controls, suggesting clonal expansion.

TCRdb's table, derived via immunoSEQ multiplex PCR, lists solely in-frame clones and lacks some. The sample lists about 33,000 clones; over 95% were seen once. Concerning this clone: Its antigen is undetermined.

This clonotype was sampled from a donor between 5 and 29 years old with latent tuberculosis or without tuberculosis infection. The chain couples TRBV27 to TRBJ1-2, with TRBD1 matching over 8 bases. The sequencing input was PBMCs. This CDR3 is CASSLSTGAGYTF. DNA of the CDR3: TGTGCCAGCAGTTTATCGACAGGGGCTGGCTACACCTTC.